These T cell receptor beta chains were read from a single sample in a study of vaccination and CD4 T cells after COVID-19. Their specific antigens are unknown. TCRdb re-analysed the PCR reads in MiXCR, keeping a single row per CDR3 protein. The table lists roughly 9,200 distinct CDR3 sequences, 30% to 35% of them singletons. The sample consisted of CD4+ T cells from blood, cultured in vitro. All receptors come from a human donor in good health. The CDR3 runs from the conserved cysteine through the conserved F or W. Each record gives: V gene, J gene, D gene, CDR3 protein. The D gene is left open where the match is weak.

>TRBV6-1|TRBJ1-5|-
CASSDSNPSGGTNQPQHF
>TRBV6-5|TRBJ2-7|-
CASSYSYRDEQYF
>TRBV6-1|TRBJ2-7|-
CASSRDTYEQYF
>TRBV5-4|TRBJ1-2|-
CASSLPERPTNYGYTF
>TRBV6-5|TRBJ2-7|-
CASSYVGQMNPYEQYF
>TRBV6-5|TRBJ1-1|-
CASSYATENTEAFF
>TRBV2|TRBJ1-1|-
CASSVHLEAFF
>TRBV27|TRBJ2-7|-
CASSPPTALTYEQYF
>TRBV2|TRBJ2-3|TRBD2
CASSGNTQYF
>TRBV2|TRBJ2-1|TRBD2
CASTFRTSGESEQFF
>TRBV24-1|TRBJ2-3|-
CATNPSLYSTDTQYF
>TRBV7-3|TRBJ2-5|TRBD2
CASSLSGGGKETQYF
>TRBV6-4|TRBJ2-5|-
CASNQDDQETQYF
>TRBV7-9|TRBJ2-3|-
CASSLGIDTDTQYF
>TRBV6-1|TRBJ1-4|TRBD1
CASRGPPGQGLEKLFF
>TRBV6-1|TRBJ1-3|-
CASSQTRADTIYF
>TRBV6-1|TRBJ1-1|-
CASSLGGPTEAFF
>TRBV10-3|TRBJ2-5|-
CAIRDGEETQYF
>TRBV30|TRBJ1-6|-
CAWKTLVGDSPLHF
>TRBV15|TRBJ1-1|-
CATSREKGLNTEAFF
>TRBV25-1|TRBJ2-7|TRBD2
CASSESLAENSYEQYF
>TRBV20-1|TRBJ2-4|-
CGTLGAKNIQYF
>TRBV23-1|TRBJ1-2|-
CASSNISFRGYTF
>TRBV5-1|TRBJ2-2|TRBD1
CASSYRTGGHTGELFF
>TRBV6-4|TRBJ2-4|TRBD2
CASRRLAGGPKNIQYF
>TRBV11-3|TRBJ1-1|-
CASSLSGPTNTEAFF
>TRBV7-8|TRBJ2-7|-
CASSLRNRESGEQYF
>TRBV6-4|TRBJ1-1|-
CASSRTRGDTEAFF
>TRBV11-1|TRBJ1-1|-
CASSTREGPSAEAFF
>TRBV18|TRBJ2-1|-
CASSPSLEGQFF
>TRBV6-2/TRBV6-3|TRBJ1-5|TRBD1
CASSHPGQGVKGPNQPQHF
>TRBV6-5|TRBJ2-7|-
CASSYYKGGEQYF
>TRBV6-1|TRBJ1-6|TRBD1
CASSHDRAHSPLHF
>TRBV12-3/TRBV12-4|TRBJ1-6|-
CASSLDLYNSPLHF
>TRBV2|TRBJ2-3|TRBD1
CASSQPGQKYF
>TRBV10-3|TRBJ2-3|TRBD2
CAISPGLVTDTQYF
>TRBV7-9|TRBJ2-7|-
CASSLEVGAYEQYF
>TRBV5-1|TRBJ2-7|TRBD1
CASSWTGSYEQYF
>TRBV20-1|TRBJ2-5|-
CSARGILVKQETQYF
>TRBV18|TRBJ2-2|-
CASSPTVDTGELFF
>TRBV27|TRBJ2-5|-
CASSLGTQYF
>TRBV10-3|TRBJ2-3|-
CAIGTASSTDTQYF
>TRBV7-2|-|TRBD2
CASSFSTSGGAYEQYF
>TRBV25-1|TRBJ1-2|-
CASSDVGDGYTF
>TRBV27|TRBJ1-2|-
CASSTTGYGYTF
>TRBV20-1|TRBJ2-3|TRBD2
CSARSSGTDTQYF